This T cell receptor (beta chain) was captured by sequencing in a study of blood T cell repertoires in COVID-19. At the level of the study: The study drew acute and convalescent COVID-19 samples from the United States, Italy and Spain. PBMCs, B-cell-depleted T cells, or T cells provided the cDNA or gDNA that made up the material.

Deletions cut 1 base from V and 4 bases from J, with 10 bases between. CDR1 is SGHVS and CDR2 is FQNEAQ in the germline V gene. CDR3 length: 14 residues. How the authors handled the data: Cell counts per sample came from amplifying reference gene primers. Sequencing used immunoSEQ multiplex PCR; TCRdb keeps in-frame clones, though not all of them. For V, J and clone size, that table is used; D and trimming come from the DNA. The sample has about 76,000 clones; roughly 88% are singletons. This chain uses TRBV7-8 with TRBJ1-2; D is undetermined. This clonotype was obtained from a man between 45 and 60 years old with active COVID-19. Sequenced material: peripheral blood. The CDR3 here is CASSLEPAGYGYTF. The DNA for the CDR3 is TGTGCCAGCAGCTTAGAGCCAGCGGGCTATGGCTACACCTTC.